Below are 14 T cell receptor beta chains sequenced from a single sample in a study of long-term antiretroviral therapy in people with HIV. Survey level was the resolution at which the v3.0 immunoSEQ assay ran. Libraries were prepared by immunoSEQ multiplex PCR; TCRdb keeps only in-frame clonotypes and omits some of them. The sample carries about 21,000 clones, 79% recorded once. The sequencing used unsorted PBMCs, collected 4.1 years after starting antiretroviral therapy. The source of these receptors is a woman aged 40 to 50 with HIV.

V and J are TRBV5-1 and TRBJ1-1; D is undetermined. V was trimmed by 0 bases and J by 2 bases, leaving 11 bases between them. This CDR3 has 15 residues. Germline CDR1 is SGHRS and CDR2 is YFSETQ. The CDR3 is CASSLGLVGNTEAFF. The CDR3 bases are TGCGCCAGCAGCTTGGGATTAGTAGGAAACACTGAAGCTTTCTTT.

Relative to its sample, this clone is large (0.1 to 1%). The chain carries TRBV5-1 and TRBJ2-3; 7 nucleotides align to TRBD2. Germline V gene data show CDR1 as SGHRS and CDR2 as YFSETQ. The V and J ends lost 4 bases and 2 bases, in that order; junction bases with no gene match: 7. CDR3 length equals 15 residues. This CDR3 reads CASSATGTNTDTQYF. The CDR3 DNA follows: TGCGCCAGCAGCGCCACCGGGACTAACACAGATACGCAGTATTTT.

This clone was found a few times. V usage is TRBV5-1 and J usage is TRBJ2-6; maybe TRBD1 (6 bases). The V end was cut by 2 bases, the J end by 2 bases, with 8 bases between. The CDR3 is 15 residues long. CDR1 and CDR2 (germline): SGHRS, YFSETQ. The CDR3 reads CASSLGQPGANVLTF. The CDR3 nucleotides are TGCGCCAGCAGCTTAGGACAGCCTGGGGCCAACGTCCTGACTTTC.

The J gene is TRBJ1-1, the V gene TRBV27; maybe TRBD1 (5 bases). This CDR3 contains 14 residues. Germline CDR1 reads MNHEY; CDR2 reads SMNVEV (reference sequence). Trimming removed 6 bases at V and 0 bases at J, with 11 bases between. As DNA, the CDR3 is TGTGCCAGCAGGTGGCAGGGTATGAACACTGAAGCTTTCTTT. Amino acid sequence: CASRWQGMNTEAFF.

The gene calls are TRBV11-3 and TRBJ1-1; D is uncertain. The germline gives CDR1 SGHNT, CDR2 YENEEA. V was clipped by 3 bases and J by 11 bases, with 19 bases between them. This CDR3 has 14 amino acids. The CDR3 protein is CASSLYEGPVRAFF. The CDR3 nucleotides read TGTGCCAGCAGCTTGTATGAGGGCCCGGTGCGGGCTTTCTTT.

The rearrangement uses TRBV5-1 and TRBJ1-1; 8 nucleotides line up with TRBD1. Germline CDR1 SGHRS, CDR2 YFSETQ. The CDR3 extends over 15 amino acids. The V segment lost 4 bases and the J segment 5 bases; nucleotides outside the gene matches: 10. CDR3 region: CASSEGTGGGTEAFF. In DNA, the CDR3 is TGCGCCAGCAGCGAAGGGACAGGTGGAGGTACTGAAGCTTTCTTT.

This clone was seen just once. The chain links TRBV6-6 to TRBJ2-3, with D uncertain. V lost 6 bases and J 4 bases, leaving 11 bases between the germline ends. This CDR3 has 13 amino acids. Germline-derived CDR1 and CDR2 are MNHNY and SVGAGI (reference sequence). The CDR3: CASRSTPPDTQYF. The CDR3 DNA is TGTGCCAGCAGATCGACCCCTCCAGATACGCAGTATTTT.

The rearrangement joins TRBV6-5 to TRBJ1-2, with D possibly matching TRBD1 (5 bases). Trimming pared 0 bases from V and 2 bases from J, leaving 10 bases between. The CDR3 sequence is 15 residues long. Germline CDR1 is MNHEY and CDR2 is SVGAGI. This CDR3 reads CASSYSGDWNYGYTF. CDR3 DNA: TGTGCCAGCAGTTACTCGGGGGACTGGAACTATGGCTACACCTTC.

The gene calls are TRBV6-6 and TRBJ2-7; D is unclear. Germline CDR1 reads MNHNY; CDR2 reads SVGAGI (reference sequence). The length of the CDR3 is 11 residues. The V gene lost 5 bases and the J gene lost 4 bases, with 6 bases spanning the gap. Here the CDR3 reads CASSPLYEQYF. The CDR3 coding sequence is TGTGCCAGCAGTCCCCTGTACGAGCAGTACTTC.

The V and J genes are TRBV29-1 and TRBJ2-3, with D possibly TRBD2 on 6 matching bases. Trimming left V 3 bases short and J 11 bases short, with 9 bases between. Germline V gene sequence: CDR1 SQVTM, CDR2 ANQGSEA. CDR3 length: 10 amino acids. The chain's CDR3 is CSVEGGGQYF. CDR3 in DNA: TGCAGCGTTGAGGGAGGCGGGCAGTATTTT.

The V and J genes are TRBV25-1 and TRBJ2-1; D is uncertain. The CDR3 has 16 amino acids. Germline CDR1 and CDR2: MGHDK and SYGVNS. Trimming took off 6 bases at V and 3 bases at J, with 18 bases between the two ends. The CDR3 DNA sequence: TGTGCCAGCAGCCTTATAGCTAACTCCGGCTACAATGAGCAGTTCTTC. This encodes CASSLIANSGYNEQFF.

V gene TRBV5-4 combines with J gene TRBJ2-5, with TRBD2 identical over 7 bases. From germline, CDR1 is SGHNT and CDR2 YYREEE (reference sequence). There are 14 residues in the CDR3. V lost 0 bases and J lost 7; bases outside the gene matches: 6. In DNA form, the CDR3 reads TGTGCCAGCAGCTTGGGGGGGGGAGGAGGGACCCAGTACTTC. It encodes CASSLGGGGGTQYF.

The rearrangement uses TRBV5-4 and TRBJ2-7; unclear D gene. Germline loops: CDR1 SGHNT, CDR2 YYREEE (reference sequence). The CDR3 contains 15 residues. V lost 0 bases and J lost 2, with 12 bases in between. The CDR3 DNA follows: TGTGCCAGCAGCTTGGAACGGAGCTATCCCTACGAGCAGTACTTC. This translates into CASSLERSYPYEQYF.

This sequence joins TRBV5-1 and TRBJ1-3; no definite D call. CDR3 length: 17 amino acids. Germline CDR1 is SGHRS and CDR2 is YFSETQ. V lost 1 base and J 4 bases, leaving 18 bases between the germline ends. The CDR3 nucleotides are TGCGCCAGCAGCTTGTCGGATGTAGCCGCGGGAGGAAACACCATATATTTT. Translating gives CASSLSDVAAGGNTIYF.